Listed below are T cell receptor beta chains from one sample, sequenced in a study of blood T cell repertoires in COVID-19. Assay used: immunoSEQ multiplex PCR; TCRdb lists only in-frame clones, some missing. This table holds 50,000 or so clones, approximately 80% found once. Sequences were obtained from peripheral blood. All receptors come from a man aged 70 or older with acute or convalescent COVID-19. The CDR3 runs from the conserved cysteine through the conserved F or W. The D gene is left open where the match is weak. Some rows have no size entry. The others give once, few or many, or a class for an expanded clone.

cdr3_nt: TGTGCCAGCAGTTTTCAGGGGAACACTGAAGCTTTCTTT; cdr3_aa: CASSFQGNTEAFF; v_call: TRBV9; j_call: TRBJ1-1; clone_size: NA; d_call: NA
cdr3_nt: TGTGCCAGCAGCTTTCCAGGGGGGTTTGGCGGGGAGCTGTTTTTT; cdr3_aa: CASSFPGGFGGELFF; v_call: TRBV13; j_call: TRBJ2-2; clone_size: NA; d_call: NA
cdr3_nt: TGTGCCATATGGGGAGACTCTGGAAACACCATATATTTT; cdr3_aa: CAIWGDSGNTIYF; v_call: TRBV7-9; j_call: TRBJ1-3; clone_size: NA; d_call: NA
cdr3_nt: TGTGCCAGCAGCTCCCCCGGACAGGGGATCAATCAGCCCCAGCATTTT; cdr3_aa: CASSSPGQGINQPQHF; v_call: TRBV12-1; j_call: TRBJ1-5; clone_size: NA; d_call: NA
cdr3_nt: TGTGCCAGCAGGCTCGGGACAGGGAGGGATCAGCCCCAGCATTTT; cdr3_aa: CASRLGTGRDQPQHF; v_call: TRBV2; j_call: TRBJ1-5; clone_size: NA; d_call: TRBD1
cdr3_nt: TGCGCCAGCAGCCCTAACAATGAGCAGTTCTTC; cdr3_aa: CASSPNNEQFF; v_call: TRBV5-1; j_call: TRBJ2-1; clone_size: NA; d_call: NA
cdr3_nt: TGTGCCAGCAGTTTAGGAGGACAGGGAGGGTACGAGCAGTACTTC; cdr3_aa: CASSLGGQGGYEQYF; v_call: TRBV27; j_call: TRBJ2-7; clone_size: NA; d_call: NA
cdr3_nt: TGCGCCAGCAGCTTGGGACTAGCGGGAGTAACCGGGGAGCTGTTTTTT; cdr3_aa: CASSLGLAGVTGELFF; v_call: TRBV5-1; j_call: TRBJ2-2; clone_size: NA; d_call: TRBD2
cdr3_nt: TGTGCCAGCAGCGGGGGGTCCCCGGGGGGCGAGCAGTACTTC; cdr3_aa: CASSGGSPGGEQYF; v_call: TRBV7-2; j_call: TRBJ2-7; clone_size: NA; d_call: TRBD2
cdr3_nt: TGCGCCAGCAGCCACGAGCTCAGGGGCTACACCTTC; cdr3_aa: CASSHELRGYTF; v_call: TRBV5-1; j_call: TRBJ1-2; clone_size: NA; d_call: NA
cdr3_nt: TGTGCCAGCAGCGTAATGGCAGGGGGTAGTGAAAAACTGTTTTTT; cdr3_aa: CASSVMAGGSEKLFF; v_call: TRBV9; j_call: TRBJ1-4; clone_size: NA; d_call: TRBD1
cdr3_nt: TGTGCCAGTAGTATAGGGGGGACTAGCGGGCTGTACCAAGAGACCCAGTACTTC; cdr3_aa: CASSIGGTSGLYQETQYF; v_call: TRBV19; j_call: TRBJ2-5; clone_size: NA; d_call: TRBD2
cdr3_nt: TGTGCCAGCAGTACGGGACAGTTTAGCAATCAGCCCCAGCATTTT; cdr3_aa: CASSTGQFSNQPQHF; v_call: TRBV28; j_call: TRBJ1-5; clone_size: NA; d_call: TRBD1
cdr3_nt: TGTGCCAGCAGCTTGGACGGGGTCCCCCTGAATGAGCAGTTCTTC; cdr3_aa: CASSLDGVPLNEQFF; v_call: TRBV5-4; j_call: TRBJ2-1; clone_size: NA; d_call: NA
cdr3_nt: TGTGCCAGCAGCCAGATCGGGACAGGGGGAAACACCATATATTTT; cdr3_aa: CASSQIGTGGNTIYF; v_call: TRBV4-2; j_call: TRBJ1-3; clone_size: NA; d_call: TRBD1
cdr3_nt: TGTGCCAGCAGCGTAGGAGGGGAGGCAGGCCCCCCAGAAGCTTTCTTT; cdr3_aa: CASSVGGEAGPPEAFF; v_call: TRBV9; j_call: TRBJ1-1; clone_size: NA; d_call: NA
cdr3_nt: TGTGCCAGCAGGCGGGGTGCGGGGAGTGGAGAGACCCAGTACTTC; cdr3_aa: CASRRGAGSGETQYF; v_call: TRBV3-1/TRBV3-2; j_call: TRBJ2-5; clone_size: NA; d_call: NA
cdr3_nt: TGTGCCTGGAGTGCACCGGGGAACACCGGGGAGCTGTTTTTT; cdr3_aa: CAWSAPGNTGELFF; v_call: TRBV30; j_call: TRBJ2-2; clone_size: once; d_call: NA
cdr3_nt: TGTGCCAGCAGCAGACAGGGATATGGCTACACCTTC; cdr3_aa: CASSRQGYGYTF; v_call: TRBV5-4; j_call: TRBJ1-2; clone_size: NA; d_call: TRBD1
cdr3_nt: TGTGCCAGCAGTTACTCTTTAACGAGACAGGACACCTACGAGCAGTACTTC; cdr3_aa: CASSYSLTRQDTYEQYF; v_call: TRBV6-2/TRBV6-3; j_call: TRBJ2-7; clone_size: NA; d_call: NA
cdr3_nt: TGTGCCAGCAGAGCGGAGCCCCGGTGGTCCTACGAGCAGTACTTC; cdr3_aa: CASRAEPRWSYEQYF; v_call: TRBV7-2; j_call: TRBJ2-7; clone_size: NA; d_call: NA
cdr3_nt: TGTGCCAGCAGCTTTGCAGGGGTCACAGATACGCAGTATTTT; cdr3_aa: CASSFAGVTDTQYF; v_call: TRBV5-6; j_call: TRBJ2-3; clone_size: NA; d_call: NA
cdr3_nt: TGTGCCAGCAGCTTAGAAGAGGGCTCTGGGGCCAACGTCCTGACTTTC; cdr3_aa: CASSLEEGSGANVLTF; v_call: TRBV7-2; j_call: TRBJ2-6; clone_size: NA; d_call: NA
cdr3_nt: TGTGCCAGCTCACCACCTACGGGAGGGCCCTACAATGAGCAGTTCTTC; cdr3_aa: CASSPPTGGPYNEQFF; v_call: TRBV18; j_call: TRBJ2-1; clone_size: NA; d_call: TRBD2
cdr3_nt: TGTGCCAGCAGCCGGGACAGGGGAGGCGAGCAGTACTTC; cdr3_aa: CASSRDRGGEQYF; v_call: TRBV9; j_call: TRBJ2-7; clone_size: NA; d_call: TRBD1
cdr3_nt: TGTGCCAGCAGTCCTGACAGGGCTTTGCGGGTGGGCTACACCTTC; cdr3_aa: CASSPDRALRVGYTF; v_call: TRBV28; j_call: TRBJ1-2; clone_size: few; d_call: TRBD1
cdr3_nt: TGCAGCGTCTCCTCAGGGGACACTGAAGCTTTCTTT; cdr3_aa: CSVSSGDTEAFF; v_call: TRBV29-1; j_call: TRBJ1-1; clone_size: NA; d_call: NA
cdr3_nt: TGCAGCGTTGAAGAGGGGGCGTATGGCTACACCTTC; cdr3_aa: CSVEEGAYGYTF; v_call: TRBV29-1; j_call: TRBJ1-2; clone_size: few; d_call: NA
cdr3_nt: TGTGCCAGCAGCTTAGGACAGGGAGGGTTTGGCTACACCTTC; cdr3_aa: CASSLGQGGFGYTF; v_call: TRBV5-5; j_call: TRBJ1-2; clone_size: NA; d_call: TRBD1
cdr3_nt: TGCGCCAGCAGCCAAGATTTAGCGGGGAACGGCGAGCAGTACTTC; cdr3_aa: CASSQDLAGNGEQYF; v_call: TRBV4-1; j_call: TRBJ2-7; clone_size: NA; d_call: TRBD2
cdr3_nt: TGTGCCAGCAGCTTGGGGGCATGGGAGACCCAGTACTTC; cdr3_aa: CASSLGAWETQYF; v_call: TRBV5-6; j_call: TRBJ2-5; clone_size: NA; d_call: NA
cdr3_nt: TGTGCCACCAGTGATTCGACAGGGGGTACTGGCTACACCTTC; cdr3_aa: CATSDSTGGTGYTF; v_call: TRBV24-1; j_call: TRBJ1-2; clone_size: NA; d_call: TRBD1
cdr3_nt: TGTGCCAGCAGCTTGGACAGGGTCAATTCACCCCTCCACTTT; cdr3_aa: CASSLDRVNSPLHF; v_call: TRBV5-6; j_call: TRBJ1-6; clone_size: NA; d_call: NA
cdr3_nt: TGTGCCAGCAGCTCAGGGTCCACAATCAATCAGCCCCAGCATTTT; cdr3_aa: CASSSGSTINQPQHF; v_call: TRBV7-2; j_call: TRBJ1-5; clone_size: NA; d_call: NA
cdr3_nt: TGTGCCACCAGTGATTCGACAGGGTGGACCGGGGAGCTGTTTTTT; cdr3_aa: CATSDSTGWTGELFF; v_call: TRBV24-1; j_call: TRBJ2-2; clone_size: NA; d_call: TRBD1
cdr3_nt: TGTGCCAGTAGTCTACCGGGAATTCAGCCCCAGCATTTT; cdr3_aa: CASSLPGIQPQHF; v_call: TRBV19; j_call: TRBJ1-5; clone_size: few; d_call: NA
cdr3_nt: TGTGCCAGCAGTGAAGCGAGGGGGGGCACCGGGGAGCTGTTTTTT; cdr3_aa: CASSEARGGTGELFF; v_call: TRBV2; j_call: TRBJ2-2; clone_size: NA; d_call: NA
cdr3_nt: TGTGCCAGCAGCTCGGACAGGGAAAAGCAAGAGACCCAGTACTTC; cdr3_aa: CASSSDREKQETQYF; v_call: TRBV7-6; j_call: TRBJ2-5; clone_size: NA; d_call: TRBD1
cdr3_nt: TGTGCCAGCAGCCTCCGGGGTAGCGGATGGTTCGGGCCCACCGGGGAGCTGTTTTTT; cdr3_aa: CASSLRGSGWFGPTGELFF; v_call: TRBV3-1/TRBV3-2; j_call: TRBJ2-2; clone_size: NA; d_call: NA
cdr3_nt: TGTGCCAGTAGTATTCCGAGTGGGGGGACAGATACGCAGTATTTT; cdr3_aa: CASSIPSGGTDTQYF; v_call: TRBV19; j_call: TRBJ2-3; clone_size: NA; d_call: NA
cdr3_nt: TGTGCCAGCAGCCGAGGGACAGACAATCAGCCCCAGCATTTT; cdr3_aa: CASSRGTDNQPQHF; v_call: TRBV7-9; j_call: TRBJ1-5; clone_size: NA; d_call: TRBD1
cdr3_nt: TGTGCCAGCAGCCCCGGGGGGTACGAGCAGTACTTC; cdr3_aa: CASSPGGYEQYF; v_call: TRBV3-1/TRBV3-2; j_call: TRBJ2-7; clone_size: NA; d_call: TRBD2
cdr3_nt: TGTGCCAGCAGCGGCCCCGGGACTAGCGGACTTATCTACAATGAGCAGTTCTTC; cdr3_aa: CASSGPGTSGLIYNEQFF; v_call: TRBV11-3; j_call: TRBJ2-1; clone_size: NA; d_call: TRBD2
cdr3_nt: TGTGCCAGCACCGCGCTAGGGAGGACTGAAGCTTTCTTT; cdr3_aa: CASTALGRTEAFF; v_call: TRBV6-5; j_call: TRBJ1-1; clone_size: NA; d_call: NA
cdr3_nt: TGTGCCAGCACAGGGAACACTGAAGCTTTCTTT; cdr3_aa: CASTGNTEAFF; v_call: TRBV28; j_call: TRBJ1-1; clone_size: NA; d_call: NA
cdr3_nt: TGCGCCAGCAGCTCCGGGACAGTCCAACCGGACATTCAGTACTTC; cdr3_aa: CASSSGTVQPDIQYF; v_call: TRBV5-1; j_call: TRBJ2-4; clone_size: NA; d_call: TRBD1
cdr3_nt: TGTGCCAGCAGCTTTCCCGGGGAAGGCGGTGAGCAGTTCTTC; cdr3_aa: CASSFPGEGGEQFF; v_call: TRBV9; j_call: TRBJ2-1; clone_size: NA; d_call: NA
cdr3_nt: TGTGCCAGTAGTTCCGGACAGGAGTCAACTAATGAAAAACTGTTTTTT; cdr3_aa: CASSSGQESTNEKLFF; v_call: TRBV19; j_call: TRBJ1-4; clone_size: NA; d_call: TRBD1
cdr3_nt: TGCGCCAGCAGCATTGACAATGCCCCTAATGAAAAACTGTTTTTT; cdr3_aa: CASSIDNAPNEKLFF; v_call: TRBV5-1; j_call: TRBJ1-4; clone_size: NA; d_call: NA
cdr3_nt: TGTGCCAGCACCCAGGGGCTCCTGAACACTGAAGCTTTCTTT; cdr3_aa: CASTQGLLNTEAFF; v_call: TRBV6-5; j_call: TRBJ1-1; clone_size: NA; d_call: NA